What follows is one T cell receptor beta chain and its context. Method: immunoSEQ multiplex PCR; TCRdb's copy keeps in-frame clones and lacks some. Of tens of thousands of clones in the sample, roughly nine tenths were seen once. The data stem from a study of blood T cell repertoires in COVID-19. The CDR3 has 14 amino acids. The germline CDR1 and CDR2 sequences are LNHNV and YYDKDF (reference sequence). With V trimmed by 0 bases and J by 8 bases, 6 bases remained unmatched. Sequences were obtained from peripheral blood. The chain is built from TRBV15 and TRBJ1-2; 7 nucleotides line up with TRBD1. The origin of this receptor is a man aged 40-55 years with acute or convalescent COVID-19. The CDR3 DNA is TGTGCCACCAGCAGAGACACAGGGGCGGACGGCTACACCTTC. It specifies CATSRDTGADGYTF. The full variable domain, in which reference TRBV15 and TRBJ1-2 provide the parts outside the CDR3, is DAMVIQNPRYQVTQFGKPVTLSCSQTLNHNVMYWYQQKSSQAPKLLFHYYDKDFNNEADTPDNFQSRRPNTSFCFLDIRSPGLGDTAMYLCATSRDTGADGYTFGSGTRLTVV.